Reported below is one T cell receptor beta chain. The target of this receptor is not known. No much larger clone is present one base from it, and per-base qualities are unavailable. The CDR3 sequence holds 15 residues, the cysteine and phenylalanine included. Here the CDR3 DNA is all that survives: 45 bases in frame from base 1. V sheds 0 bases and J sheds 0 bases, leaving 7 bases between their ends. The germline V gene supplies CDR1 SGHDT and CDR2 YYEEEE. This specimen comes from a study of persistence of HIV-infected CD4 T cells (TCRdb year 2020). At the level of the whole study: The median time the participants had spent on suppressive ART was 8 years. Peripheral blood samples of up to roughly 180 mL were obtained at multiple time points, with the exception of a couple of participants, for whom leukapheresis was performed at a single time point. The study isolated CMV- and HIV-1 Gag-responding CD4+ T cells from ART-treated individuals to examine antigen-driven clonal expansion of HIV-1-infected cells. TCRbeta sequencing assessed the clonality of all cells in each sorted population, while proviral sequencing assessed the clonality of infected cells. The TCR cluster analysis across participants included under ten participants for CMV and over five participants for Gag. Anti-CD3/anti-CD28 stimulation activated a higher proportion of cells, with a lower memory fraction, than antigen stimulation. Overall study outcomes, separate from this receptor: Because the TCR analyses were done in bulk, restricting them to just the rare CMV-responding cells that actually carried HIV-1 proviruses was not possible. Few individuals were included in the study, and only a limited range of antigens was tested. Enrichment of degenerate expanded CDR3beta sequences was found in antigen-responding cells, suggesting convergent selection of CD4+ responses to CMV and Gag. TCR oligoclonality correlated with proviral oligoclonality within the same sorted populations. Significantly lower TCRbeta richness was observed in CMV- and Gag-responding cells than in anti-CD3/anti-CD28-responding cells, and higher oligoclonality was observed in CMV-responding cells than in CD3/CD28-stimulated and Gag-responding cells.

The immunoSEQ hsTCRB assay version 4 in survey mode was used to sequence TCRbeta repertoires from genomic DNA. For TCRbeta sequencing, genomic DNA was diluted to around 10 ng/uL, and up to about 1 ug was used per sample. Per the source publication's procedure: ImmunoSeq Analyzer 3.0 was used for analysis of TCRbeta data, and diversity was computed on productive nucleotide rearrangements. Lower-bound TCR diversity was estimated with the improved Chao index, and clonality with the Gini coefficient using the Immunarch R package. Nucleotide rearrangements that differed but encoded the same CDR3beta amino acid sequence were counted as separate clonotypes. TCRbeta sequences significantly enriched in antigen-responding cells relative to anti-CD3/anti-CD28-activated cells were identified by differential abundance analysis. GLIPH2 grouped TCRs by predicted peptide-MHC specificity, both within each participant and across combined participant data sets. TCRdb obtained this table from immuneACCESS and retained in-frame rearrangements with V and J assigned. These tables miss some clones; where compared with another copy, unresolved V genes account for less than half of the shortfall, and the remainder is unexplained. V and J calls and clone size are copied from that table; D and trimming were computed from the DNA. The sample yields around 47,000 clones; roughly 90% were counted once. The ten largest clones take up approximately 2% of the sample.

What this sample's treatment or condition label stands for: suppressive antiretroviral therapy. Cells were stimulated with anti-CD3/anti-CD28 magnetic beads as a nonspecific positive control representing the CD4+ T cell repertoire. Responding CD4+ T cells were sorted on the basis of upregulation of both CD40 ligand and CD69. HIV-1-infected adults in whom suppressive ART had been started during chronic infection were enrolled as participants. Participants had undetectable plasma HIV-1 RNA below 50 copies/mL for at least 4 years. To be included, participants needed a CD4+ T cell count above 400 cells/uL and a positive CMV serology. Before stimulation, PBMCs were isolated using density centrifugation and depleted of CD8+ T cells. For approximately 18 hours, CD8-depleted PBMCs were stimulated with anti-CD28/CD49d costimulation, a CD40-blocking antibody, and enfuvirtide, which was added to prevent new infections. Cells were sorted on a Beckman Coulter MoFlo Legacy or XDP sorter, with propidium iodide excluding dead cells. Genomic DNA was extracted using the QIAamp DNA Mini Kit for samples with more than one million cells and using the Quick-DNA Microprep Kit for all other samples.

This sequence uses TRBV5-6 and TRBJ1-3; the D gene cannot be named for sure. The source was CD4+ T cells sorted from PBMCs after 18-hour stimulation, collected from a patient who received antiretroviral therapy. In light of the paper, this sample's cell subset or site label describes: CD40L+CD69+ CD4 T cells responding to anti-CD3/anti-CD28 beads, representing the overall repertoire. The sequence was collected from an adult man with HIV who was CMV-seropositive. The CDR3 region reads CASSLAGSSGNTIYF. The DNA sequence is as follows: TGTGCCAGCAGCTTGGCCGGGAGCTCTGGAAACACCATATATTTT.